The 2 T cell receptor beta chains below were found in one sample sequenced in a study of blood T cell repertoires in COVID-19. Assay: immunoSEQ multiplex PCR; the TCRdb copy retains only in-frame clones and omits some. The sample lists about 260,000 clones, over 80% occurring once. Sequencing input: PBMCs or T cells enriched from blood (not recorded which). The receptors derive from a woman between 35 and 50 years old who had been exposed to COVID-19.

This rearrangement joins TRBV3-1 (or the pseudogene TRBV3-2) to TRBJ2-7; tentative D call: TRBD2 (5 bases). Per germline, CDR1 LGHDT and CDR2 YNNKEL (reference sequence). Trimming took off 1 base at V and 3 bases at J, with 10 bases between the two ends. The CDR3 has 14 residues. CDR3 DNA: TGTGCCAGCAGCCAAGGACCCGAGGGCTACGAGCAGTACTTC. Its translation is CASSQGPEGYEQYF.

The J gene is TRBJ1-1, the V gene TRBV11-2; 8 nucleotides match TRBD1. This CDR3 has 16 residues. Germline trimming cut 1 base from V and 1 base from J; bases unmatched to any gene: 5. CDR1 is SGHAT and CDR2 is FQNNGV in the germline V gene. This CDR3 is CASSLGRGQGNTEAFF. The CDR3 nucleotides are TGTGCCAGCAGCTTAGGGAGAGGACAGGGGAACACTGAAGCTTTCTTT.